This TCR beta chain was obtained from a study of graft-versus-host responses after intestinal transplantation. Looking at the study overall: In this cohort, recipients had multivisceral, liver-intestinal, or isolated intestinal transplants. Recipients uniformly received anti-thymocyte globulin induction, followed by tacrolimus and steroids for approximately 3 years.

A note on this clone: The antigen is unknown.

Method: immunoSEQ multiplex PCR; TCRdb's copy keeps in-frame clones and lacks some. The profile shows 95,000 to 150,000 clones, approximately 96% of them singletons. The V gene end was trimmed by 0 bases and the J gene end by 7 bases; junction bases not matched to a gene: 13. Germline V gene lookup returns CDR1 SGHAT and CDR2 FQNNGV. The CDR3 sequence is 18 residues long. Findings and limits, study-wide: Peak circulating GvH clone levels were associated with early post-transplant HvG declines.

This sequence joins TRBV11-2 and TRBJ2-7, with TRBD2 matching 12 bases. The material sequenced was unstimulated CD8+ T cells sorted from spleen or lymph node cells, taken before intestinal transplant. This TCR was recovered from a human donor who received an intestinal transplant. This CDR3 reads CASSLDLLAGGPSSEQYF. CDR3 nucleotides: TGTGCCAGCAGCTTAGATTTACTAGCGGGAGGCCCTTCTAGTGAGCAGTACTTC.